This T cell receptor (beta chain) emerged from a study of T cells in localized non-small cell lung cancer. Of note for this clone: Antigen: not known.

V lost 7 bases to trimming and J lost 3 bases; unmatched junction nucleotides: 5. Germline V gene sequence: CDR1 SQVTM, CDR2 ANQGSEA. This CDR3 has 13 amino acids. Study conclusions and caveats: Exceeding tumor, uninvolved adjacent lung had the highest T cell clonality.

Repertoires were generated with immunoSEQ multiplex PCR, while TCRdb's copy carries only in-frame clones and drops some. Of 2,000 or so clones detected, around 29% appear once; the ten largest clones hold about 16%. The chain links TRBV29-1 to TRBJ1-2; 10 bases fit TRBD1. Source: normal lung tissue next to the tumor, taken before any cancer treatment. The source of this sequence is a female donor of 60 years or more with stage I lung adenocarcinoma. The CDR3 DNA reads as TGCAGCGGCGGACAGGGGGACGACTATGGCTACACCTTC. Translating gives CSGGQGDDYGYTF.